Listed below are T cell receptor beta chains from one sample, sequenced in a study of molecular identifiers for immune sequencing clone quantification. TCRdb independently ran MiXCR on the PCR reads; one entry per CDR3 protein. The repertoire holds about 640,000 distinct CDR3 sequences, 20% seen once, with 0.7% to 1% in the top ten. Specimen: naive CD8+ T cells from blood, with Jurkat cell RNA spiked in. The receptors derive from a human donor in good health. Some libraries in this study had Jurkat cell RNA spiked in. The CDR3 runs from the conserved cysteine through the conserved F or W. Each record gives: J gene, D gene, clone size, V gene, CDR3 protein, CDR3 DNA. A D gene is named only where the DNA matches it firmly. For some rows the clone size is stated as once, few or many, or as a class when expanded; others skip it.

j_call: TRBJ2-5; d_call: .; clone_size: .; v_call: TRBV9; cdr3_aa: CASSAWTGETQYF; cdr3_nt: TGTGCCAGCAGCGCCTGGACCGGCGAGACCCAGTACTTC
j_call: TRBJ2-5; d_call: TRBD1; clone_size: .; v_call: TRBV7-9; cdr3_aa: CASSISQGVGETQYF; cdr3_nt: TGTGCCAGCAGCATAAGTCAGGGGGTTGGGGAGACCCAGTACTTC
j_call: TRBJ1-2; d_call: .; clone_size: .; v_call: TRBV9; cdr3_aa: CASSSYGYTF; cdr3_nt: TGTGCCAGCAGCTCCTATGGCTACACCTTC
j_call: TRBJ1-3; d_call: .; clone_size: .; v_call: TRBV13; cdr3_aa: CASSEQGPSGNTIYF; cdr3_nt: TGTGCCAGCAGCGAACAGGGACCATCTGGAAACACCATATATTTT
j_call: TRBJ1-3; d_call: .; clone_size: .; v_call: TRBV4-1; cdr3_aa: CASSQTDLGNTIYF; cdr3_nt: TGCGCCAGCAGCCAAACGGACTTGGGAAACACCATATATTTT
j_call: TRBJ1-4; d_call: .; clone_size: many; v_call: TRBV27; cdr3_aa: CASSWAGGYNEKLFF; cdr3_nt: TGTGCCAGCAGTTGGGCCGGGGGATATAATGAAAAACTGTTTTTT
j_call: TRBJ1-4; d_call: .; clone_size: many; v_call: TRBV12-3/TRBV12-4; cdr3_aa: CASRPQGLVEKLFF; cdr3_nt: TGTGCCAGCAGGCCGCAGGGGCTTGTGGAAAAACTGTTTTTT
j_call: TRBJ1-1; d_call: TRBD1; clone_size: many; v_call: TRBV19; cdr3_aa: CATGQGPEAFF; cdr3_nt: TGTGCCACCGGACAGGGCCCTGAAGCTTTCTTT
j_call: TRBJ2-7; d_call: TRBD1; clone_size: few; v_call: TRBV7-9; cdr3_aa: CASGRDSQSSYEQYF; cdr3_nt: TGTGCCAGCGGCCGGGACAGTCAAAGCTCCTACGAGCAGTACTTC
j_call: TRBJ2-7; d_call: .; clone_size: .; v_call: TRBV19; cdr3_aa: CAGSIVAGRYEQYF; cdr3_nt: TGTGCCGGTAGTATCGTGGCAGGGAGGTACGAGCAGTACTTC
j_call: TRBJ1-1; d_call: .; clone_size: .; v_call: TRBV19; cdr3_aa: CASSYKGSTEAFF; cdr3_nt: TGTGCCAGTAGTTATAAAGGGAGCACTGAAGCTTTCTTT
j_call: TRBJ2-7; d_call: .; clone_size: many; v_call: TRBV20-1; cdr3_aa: CSASIPSTLYEQYF; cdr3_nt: TGCAGTGCTAGTATTCCTAGCACCCTCTACGAGCAGTACTTC
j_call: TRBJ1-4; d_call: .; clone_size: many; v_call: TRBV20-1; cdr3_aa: CSATDRFNEKLFF; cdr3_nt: TGCAGTGCTACTGACAGGTTTAATGAAAAACTGTTTTTT
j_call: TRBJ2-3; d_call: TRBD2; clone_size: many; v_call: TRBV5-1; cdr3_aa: CASSQGLAGVDTQYF; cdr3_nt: TGCGCCAGCAGCCAAGGACTAGCGGGGGTGGATACGCAGTATTTT
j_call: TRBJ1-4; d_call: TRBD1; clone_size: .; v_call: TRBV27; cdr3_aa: CASSLSGTGMVEDEKLFF; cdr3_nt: TGTGCCAGCAGTTTATCGGGGACAGGTATGGTGGAGGATGAAAAACTGTTTTTT
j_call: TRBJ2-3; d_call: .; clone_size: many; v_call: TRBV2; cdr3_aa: CASSEGDGVLDTQYF; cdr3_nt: TGTGCCAGCAGTGAAGGAGATGGGGTTTTAGATACGCAGTATTTT
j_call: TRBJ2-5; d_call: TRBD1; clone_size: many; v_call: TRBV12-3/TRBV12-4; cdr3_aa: CASSPGQGALDQETQYF; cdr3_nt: TGTGCCAGCAGTCCAGGACAGGGGGCGTTGGATCAAGAGACCCAGTACTTC
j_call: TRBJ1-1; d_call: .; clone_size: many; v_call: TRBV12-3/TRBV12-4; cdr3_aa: CASSSGSHVEAFF; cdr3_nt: TGTGCCAGCAGTTCAGGGTCTCACGTTGAAGCTTTCTTT
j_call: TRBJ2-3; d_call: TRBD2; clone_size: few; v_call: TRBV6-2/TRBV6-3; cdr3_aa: CASRSFSGGAGPDTQYF; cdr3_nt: TGTGCCAGCAGGTCGTTTAGCGGGGGGGCTGGCCCAGATACGCAGTATTTT
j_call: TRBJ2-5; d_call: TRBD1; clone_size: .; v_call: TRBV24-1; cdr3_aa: CATSDSPGTAFQETQYF; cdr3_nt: TGTGCCACCAGTGATTCACCCGGGACAGCCTTTCAAGAGACCCAGTACTTC
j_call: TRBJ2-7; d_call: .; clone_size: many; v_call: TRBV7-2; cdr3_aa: CASSASLYEQYF; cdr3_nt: TGTGCCAGCAGCGCCTCTCTATACGAGCAGTACTTC
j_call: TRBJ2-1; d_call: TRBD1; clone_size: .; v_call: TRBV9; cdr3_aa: CASSVVGQGSNEQFF; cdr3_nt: TGTGCCAGCAGCGTAGTGGGACAGGGCTCAAATGAGCAGTTCTTC
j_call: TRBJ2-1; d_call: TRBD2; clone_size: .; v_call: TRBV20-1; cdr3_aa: CSALGTSGSLNEQFF; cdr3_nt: TGCAGTGCCCTAGGGACTAGCGGGAGTTTGAATGAGCAGTTCTTC
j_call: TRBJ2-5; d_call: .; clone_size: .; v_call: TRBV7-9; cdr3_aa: CASSRRTGREAQYF; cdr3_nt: TGTGCCAGCAGCAGACGGACAGGGAGGGAGGCCCAGTACTTC
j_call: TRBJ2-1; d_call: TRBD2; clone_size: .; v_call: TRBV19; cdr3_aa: CASSILAGSSYNEQFF; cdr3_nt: TGTGCCAGTAGTATACTAGCGGGGAGCTCCTACAATGAGCAGTTCTTC